Below, one TCR beta chain is given with its context. Its target is unknown. A second PCR of 7 to 11 cycles used a sample-barcoded 5' primer and a J-beta primer mix. TCRdb reanalysed the 5' RACE reads using MiXCR and keeps one entry per CDR3 protein. The sample has 890,000 or so distinct CDR3 sequences; approximately 67% are singletons. The data are from a study of blood T cells in healthy people across ages. Regarding the study as a whole: Nothing was known about donor CMV status, and this possibly confounded expanded clonotype changes. Estimated diversity, derived from one million T cells, was regarded as an underestimate. Naive T cell percentage strongly correlated with TCR beta diversity.

V lost 2 bases and J 4 bases, leaving 5 bases between the germline ends. The CDR3 spans 12 residues. Germline V gene lookup returns CDR1 WSHSY and CDR2 SAAADI. The V call is TRBV10-2, the J call TRBJ2-5; unclear D gene. The receptor was derived from a young man in good health. The material sequenced was blood. This CDR3 reads CASSERVETQYF. CDR3 bases: TGCGCCAGCAGTGAGAGGGTAGAGACCCAGTACTTC.